The 2 T cell receptor beta chains presented below share a single source sample, sequenced in a study of T cell responses to AZD1222 COVID-19 vaccine. The data were produced by immunoSEQ multiplex PCR, yet TCRdb's version contains in-frame clones alone and is incomplete. The sample includes some 120,000 clones, 80% to 90% of them seen just once. The sequencing here drew on peripheral blood, taken 28 days after the second AZD1222 dose. The receptor source for this set is an adult who received the AZD1222 COVID-19 vaccine.

The rearrangement links TRBV27 to TRBJ2-2; a weak D match, TRBD2 (5 bases). V gave up 9 bases and J gave up 4 bases, with 12 bases separating them. Germline V lookup: CDR1 MNHEY, CDR2 SMNVEV (reference sequence). The CDR3 has 13 amino acids. The CDR3: CASQNRGTGELFF. DNA for the CDR3: TGTGCCAGTCAGAACCGGGGCACCGGGGAGCTGTTTTTT.

The genes are TRBV5-1 and TRBJ1-2, with TRBD1 matching over 9 bases. V lost 4 bases and J lost 4; bases outside the gene matches: 5. Germline V gives CDR1 SGHRS, CDR2 YFSETQ. The CDR3 has 14 amino acids. Here the CDR3 DNA reads TGCGCCAGCAGCGTGGGACAGGGTGGCTATGGCTACACCTTC. It yields the protein CASSVGQGGYGYTF. The whole variable domain, filled in from reference TRBV5-1 and TRBJ1-2, reads KAGVTQTPRYLIKTRGQQVTLSCSPISGHRSVSWYQQTPGQGLQFLFEYFSETQRNKGNFPGRFSGRQFSNSRSEMNVSTLELGDSALYLCASSVGQGGYGYTFGSGTRLTVV.